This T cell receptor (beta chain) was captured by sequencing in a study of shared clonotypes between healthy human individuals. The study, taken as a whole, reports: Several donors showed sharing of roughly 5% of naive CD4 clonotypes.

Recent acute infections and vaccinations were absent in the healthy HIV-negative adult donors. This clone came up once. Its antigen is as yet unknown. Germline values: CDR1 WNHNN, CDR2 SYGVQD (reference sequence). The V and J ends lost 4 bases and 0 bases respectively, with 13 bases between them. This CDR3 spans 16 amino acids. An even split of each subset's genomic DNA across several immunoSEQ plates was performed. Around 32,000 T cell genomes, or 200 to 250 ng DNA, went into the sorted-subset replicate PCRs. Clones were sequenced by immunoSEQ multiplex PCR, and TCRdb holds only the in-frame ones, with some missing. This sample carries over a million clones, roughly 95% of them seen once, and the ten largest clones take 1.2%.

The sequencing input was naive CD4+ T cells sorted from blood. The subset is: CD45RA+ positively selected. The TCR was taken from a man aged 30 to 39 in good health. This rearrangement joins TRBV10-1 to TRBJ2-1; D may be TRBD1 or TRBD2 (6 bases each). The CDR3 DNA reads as TGCGCCAGCAGTGCATCGGAGGGGGGCTCCTACAATGAGCAGTTCTTC. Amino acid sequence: CASSASEGGSYNEQFF.